The source of this T cell receptor beta chain is a study of shared clonotypes between healthy human individuals (dated by TCRdb to 2019 to 2021). As for the study more broadly: Two women and three men aged 18 to 49 years were included in the cohort. Blood TCR repertoires of roughly five healthy adults were deeply sequenced to estimate repertoire size and the extent of clonotype sharing between individuals. Between about 0.85 and 9.5 billion PBMCs per donor were obtained by leukapheresis. Libraries were prepared and TCR repertoires were sequenced by different laboratories using diverse techniques, in order to increase sequencing depth and limit assay-specific biases. Per donor, three plates each were used for CD4 naive and CD4 memory, two for CD8 naive, and one for CD8 memory.

The CDR3 spans 15 residues, from the cysteine through the phenylalanine. Only CDR3 DNA remains: 45 bases, in frame from the first base. Looking up the germline V gene yields CDR1 MGHRA and CDR2 YSYEKL. V is cut by 4 bases and J by 7 bases, and the space between the germline ends is 17 bases. Donors were healthy HIV-negative adults with no recently reported acute infections or vaccinations. Every donor was a Caucasian adult residing in Nashville, Tennessee, USA. CD4+ T cells were enriched through magnetic negative selection, after which naive cells were positively selected on CD45RA and the remaining negative fraction served as the memory subset. Blood was obtained by leukapheresis, after which PBMCs were separated by Ficoll-Histopaque density gradient centrifugation and cryopreserved in liquid nitrogen vapor phase. Analytical flow cytometry was used to check the purity and quantity of every magnetically sorted T cell population. Each sorted fraction had its genomic DNA isolated and then quantified by UV absorbance on a Nanodrop 2000c.

Using the deep immunoSEQ assay, multiplex PCR amplified TCR CDR3 regions from genomic DNA. Extracted genomic DNA from each cell subset was spread evenly across all wells of several immunoSEQ 96-well plates, with each plate serving as a replicate. For sorted subsets, about 200 ng genomic DNA, equal to approximately 30,000 T cell genomes, was loaded into each replicate PCR. The purified libraries were quantified using a Qubit 3.0 fluorometer, sized with a Bioanalyzer 2100, and then quantified again using the KAPA Library Quantification kit. Each immunoSEQ 96-well plate was sequenced on its own single-read 150-cycle Illumina NextSeq 550 flow cell. On the authors' methods: Because the immunoSEQ output included only junctional sequences and no quality scores, the filtering could not be the same as the filtering used for full-length reads. Sequences were annotated with PyIR, a Python wrapper for IgBLAST v1.9, and V/J genes and CDR3 were assigned using IMGT germline references. Any read was removed if the V/J assignment was weak (E-value above 1e-6), the CDR3 was missing, or the read contained stop codons, out-of-frame junctions, or ambiguous translated residues. A V3J clonotype was defined by an identical inferred V gene, J gene, and CDR3 amino acid sequence. Percentage overlap between repertoires was calculated by dividing the number of shared unique clonotypes by the size of the smaller repertoire. Repertoire richness was assessed with RTK rarefaction, the Chao1 estimator, and Recon v2.1 estimates of unobserved clonotypes. For all TCRbeta clonotypes obtained by the gDNA method from a few donors, generation probabilities were computed with OLGA. Imported from immuneACCESS, the table was reduced by TCRdb to in-frame sequences with V and J called. These copies leave out some clones; in studies compared against another copy, an unresolved V gene accounts for under half, and the cause of the remainder is not known. The DNA was the basis for D and trimming; V, J and clone size are from that table. This sample is represented by some 1,100,000 clones; about four fifths of them were singletons. Approximately 0.56% of the sample is held by the ten biggest clonotypes.

Study-wide findings and limitations: Because the study included a small number of donors, the genetic and exposure-history diversity represented was limited. Approximately 5% of naive CD4, 3.5% of naive CD8, about 2.5% of memory CD4, and about 0.4% of memory CD8 clonotypes were shared across a handful of donors. Even with the large sequencing depth, rarefaction of the sorted-subset datasets indicated that sequencing was incomplete. Compared with non-shared clonotypes, the clonotypes found in all four sorted-subset donors had higher generation probabilities. Estimated clonotype richness was generally larger for naive than for memory subsets. Only blood was sampled, and tissue TCR repertoires likely differ from those in blood. Pairwise subsampling indicated that sequencing depth was expected to affect the degree of clonotype sharing among donors.

This clone occurred once. Which antigen it targets is not known. Base quality data are lacking; no much larger clone is found one base away. The sample consisted of memory CD4+ T cells from PBMCs. The meaning of the sample's cell subset or site label: CD45RA-negative fraction. The TCR sequence derives from a man aged 18 to 29 in good health. Some clones in this sample may be carry-over from other donors' samples. This sequence uses TRBV4-1 and TRBJ1-3; TRBD1 could be the D gene, as 6 bases match. The sequenced DNA: TGCGCCAGCAGCCTCCCGGGACAACAGGTCAACACCATATATTTT. Its coded protein is CASSLPGQQVNTIYF.